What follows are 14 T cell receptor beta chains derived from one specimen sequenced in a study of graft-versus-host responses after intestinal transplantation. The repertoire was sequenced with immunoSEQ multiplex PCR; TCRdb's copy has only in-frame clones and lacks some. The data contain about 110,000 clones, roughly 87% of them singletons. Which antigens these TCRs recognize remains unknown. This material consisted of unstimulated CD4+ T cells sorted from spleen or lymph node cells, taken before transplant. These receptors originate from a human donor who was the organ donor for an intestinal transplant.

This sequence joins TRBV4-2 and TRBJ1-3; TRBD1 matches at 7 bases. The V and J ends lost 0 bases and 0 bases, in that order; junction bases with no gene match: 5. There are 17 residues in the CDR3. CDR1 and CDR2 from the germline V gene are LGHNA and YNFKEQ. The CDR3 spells CASSQDWGQSSGNTIYF. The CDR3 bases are TGTGCCAGCAGCCAAGATTGGGGACAGAGCTCTGGAAACACCATATATTTT.

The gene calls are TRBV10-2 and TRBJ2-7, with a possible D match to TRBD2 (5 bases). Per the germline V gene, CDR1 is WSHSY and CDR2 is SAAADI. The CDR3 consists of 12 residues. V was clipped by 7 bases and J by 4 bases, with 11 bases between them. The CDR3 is CASKNGGYEQYF. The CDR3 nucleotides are TGCGCCAGCAAAAACGGAGGATACGAGCAGTACTTC.

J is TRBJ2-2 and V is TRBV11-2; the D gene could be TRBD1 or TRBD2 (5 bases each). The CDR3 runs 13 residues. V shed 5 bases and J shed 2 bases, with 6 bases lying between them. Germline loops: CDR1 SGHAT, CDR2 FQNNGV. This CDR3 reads CASSRDNTGELFF. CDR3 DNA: TGTGCCAGCAGCCGGGACAACACCGGGGAGCTGTTTTTT. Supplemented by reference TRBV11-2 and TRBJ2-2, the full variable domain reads EAGVAQSPRYKIIEKRQSVAFWCNPISGHATLYWYQQILGQGPKLLIQFQNNGVVDDSQLPKDRFSAERLKGVDSTLKIQPAKLEDSAVYLCASSRDNTGELFFGEGSRLTVL.

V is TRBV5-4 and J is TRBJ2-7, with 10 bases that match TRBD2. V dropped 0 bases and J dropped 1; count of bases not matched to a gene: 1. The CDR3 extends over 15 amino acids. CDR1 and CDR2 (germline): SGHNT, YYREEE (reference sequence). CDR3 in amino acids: CASSLGTSGSYEQYF. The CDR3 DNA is TGTGCCAGCAGCTTGGGGACTAGCGGTTCCTACGAGCAGTACTTC.

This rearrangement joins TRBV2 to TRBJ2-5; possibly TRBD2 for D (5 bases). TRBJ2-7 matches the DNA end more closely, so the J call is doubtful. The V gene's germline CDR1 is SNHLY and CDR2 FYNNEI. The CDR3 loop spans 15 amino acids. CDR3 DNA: TGTGCCAGCAGTGAAAACCCCGTGACTACCTACGAGCAGTACTTC. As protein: CASSENPVTTYEQYF.

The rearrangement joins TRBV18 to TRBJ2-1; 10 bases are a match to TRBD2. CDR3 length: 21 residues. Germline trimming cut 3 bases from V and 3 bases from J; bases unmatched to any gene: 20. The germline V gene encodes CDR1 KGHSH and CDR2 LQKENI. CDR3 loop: CASSPGDRDSTSGIYYNEQFF. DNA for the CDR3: TGTGCCAGCTCACCGGGAGACCGGGACAGCACTAGCGGGATCTACTACAATGAGCAGTTCTTC.

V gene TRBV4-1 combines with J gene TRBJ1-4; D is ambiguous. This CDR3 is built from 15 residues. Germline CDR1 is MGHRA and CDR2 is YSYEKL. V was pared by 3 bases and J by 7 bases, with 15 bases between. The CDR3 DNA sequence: TGCGCCAGCAGCCAGACCGGAGTTGCGGCTGAAAAACTGTTTTTT. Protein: CASSQTGVAAEKLFF.

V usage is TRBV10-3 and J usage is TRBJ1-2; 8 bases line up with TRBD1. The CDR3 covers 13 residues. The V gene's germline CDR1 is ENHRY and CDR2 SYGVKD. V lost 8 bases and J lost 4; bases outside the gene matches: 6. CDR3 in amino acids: CAIGTGQSYGYTF. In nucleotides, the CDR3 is TGTGCCATCGGGACAGGTCAATCCTATGGCTACACCTTC.

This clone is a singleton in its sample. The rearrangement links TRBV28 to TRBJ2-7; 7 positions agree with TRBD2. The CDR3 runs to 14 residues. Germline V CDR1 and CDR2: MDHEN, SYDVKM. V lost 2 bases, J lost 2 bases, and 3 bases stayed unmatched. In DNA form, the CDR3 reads TGTGCCAGCAGTTTAGCGGGAGAAACCTACGAGCAGTACTTC. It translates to CASSLAGETYEQYF.

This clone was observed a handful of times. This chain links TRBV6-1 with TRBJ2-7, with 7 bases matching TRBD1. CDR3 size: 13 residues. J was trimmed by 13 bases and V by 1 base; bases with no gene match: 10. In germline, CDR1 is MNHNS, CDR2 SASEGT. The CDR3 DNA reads TGTGCCAGCAGTGAAGACGGGACAGCGAAACATTACTTC. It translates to CASSEDGTAKHYF.

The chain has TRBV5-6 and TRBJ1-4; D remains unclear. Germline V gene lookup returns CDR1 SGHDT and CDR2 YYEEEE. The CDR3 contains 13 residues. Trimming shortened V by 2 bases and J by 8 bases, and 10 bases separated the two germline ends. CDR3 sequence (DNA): TGTGCCAGCAGCTTTGATTATGAGGAAAAACTGTTTTTT. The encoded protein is CASSFDYEEKLFF.

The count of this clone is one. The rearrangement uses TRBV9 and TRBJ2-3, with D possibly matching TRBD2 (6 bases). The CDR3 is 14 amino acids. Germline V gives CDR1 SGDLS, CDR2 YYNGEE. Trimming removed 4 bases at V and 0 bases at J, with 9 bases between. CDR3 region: CASSLTSSTDTQYF. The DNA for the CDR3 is TGTGCCAGCAGCTTGACTAGTAGCACAGATACGCAGTATTTT.

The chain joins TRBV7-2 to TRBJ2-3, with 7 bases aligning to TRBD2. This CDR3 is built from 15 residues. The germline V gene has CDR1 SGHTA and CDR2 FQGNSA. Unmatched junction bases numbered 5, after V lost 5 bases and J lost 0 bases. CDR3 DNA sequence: TGTGCCAGCAGCCGACTAGCAACCAGCACAGATACGCAGTATTTT. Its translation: CASSRLATSTDTQYF.

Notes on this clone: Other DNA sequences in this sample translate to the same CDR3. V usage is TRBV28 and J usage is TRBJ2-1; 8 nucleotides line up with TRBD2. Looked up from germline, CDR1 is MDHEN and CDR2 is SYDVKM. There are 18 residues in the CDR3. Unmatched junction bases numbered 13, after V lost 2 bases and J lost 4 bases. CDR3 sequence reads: CASSLGAGVGGGYNEQFF. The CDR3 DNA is TGTGCCAGCAGTTTAGGAGCGGGAGTGGGAGGGGGATACAATGAGCAGTTCTTC.